This TCR beta chain was observed in a study of CD8 T cells in ankylosing spondylitis. The CDR3 extends over 15 amino acids. Looked up from germline, CDR1 is DFQATT and CDR2 is SNEGSKA (reference sequence). Trimming cost V 4 bases and J 3 bases, with 17 bases left between them. TCRdb processed the 5' RACE reads anew with MiXCR; each CDR3 protein has one entry. This sample has more than 300,000 distinct CDR3 sequences, with under 8.5% found just once. This clonotype was seen at least ten times. Its specificity is unknown. Study-wide results and limits: For ankylosing spondylitis blood, a TCR beta motif of eight or nine highly homologous variants appeared characteristic. Significant enrichment of disease-linked clones was reported in matched ankylosing spondylitis synovial fluid.

The sequence was obtained from a male donor with ankylosing spondylitis. Sequencing was carried out using blood, either unsorted or a sorted T cell fraction (not recorded which). This chain uses TRBV20-1 with TRBJ2-3; maybe TRBD1 (6 bases). In DNA form, the CDR3 reads TGCAGTGCTACGCGTAGTAGACAGGAGACAGATACGCAGTATTTT. Amino acid sequence: CSATRSRQETDTQYF.